Listed below are T cell receptor beta chains from one sample, sequenced in a study of shared clonotypes between healthy human individuals. TCRdb's table, derived via immunoSEQ multiplex PCR, lists solely in-frame clones and lacks some. The sample includes about 2,500,000 clones, roughly nine tenths seen only once; the top ten take over 0.12%. Sequenced: naive CD4+ T cells sorted from blood. These receptors were obtained from a man aged 18 to 30 in good health. CDR3s include the opening cysteine and the closing phenylalanine or tryptophan. A D gene is named only where the DNA matches it firmly. The size entry is marked missing in some rows and otherwise reads once, few, many or a size class.

v_gene,abundance,d_gene,j_gene,CDR3aa,CDR3nt
TRBV5-1,NA,NA,TRBJ2-5,CASSGRGGQETQYF,TGCGCCAGCAGCGGAAGGGGTGGACAAGAGACCCAGTACTTC
TRBV2,few,NA,TRBJ1-2,CASSEAGTSIYGYTF,TGTGCCAGCAGTGAAGCGGGGACATCAATCTATGGCTACACCTTC
TRBV5-4,NA,NA,TRBJ2-2,CASSLARGAGSNTGELFF,TGTGCCAGCAGCTTGGCCCGGGGGGCGGGATCGAACACCGGGGAGCTGTTTTTT
TRBV5-6,NA,NA,TRBJ1-2,CASSQGSKNYGYTF,TGTGCCAGCAGCCAAGGCAGTAAGAACTATGGCTACACCTTC
TRBV6-6,NA,NA,TRBJ2-7,CASSFDTYEQYF,TGTGCCAGCAGCTTTGACACCTACGAGCAGTACTTC
TRBV27,NA,NA,TRBJ1-1,CASWLGTEAFF,TGTGCCAGTTGGTTGGGCACTGAAGCTTTCTTT
TRBV30,NA,NA,TRBJ1-4,CAWSGDGDRLFF,TGTGCCTGGAGTGGAGACGGGGATAGACTGTTTTTT
TRBV7-9,NA,NA,TRBJ1-6,CASSLGWSGQSPLHF,TGTGCCAGCAGCTTAGGCTGGTCAGGGCAGTCACCCCTCCACTTT
TRBV9,NA,NA,TRBJ2-3,CASSVPRDTQYF,TGTGCCAGCAGCGTCCCTAGAGATACGCAGTATTTT
TRBV5-4,NA,TRBD1,TRBJ1-1,CASSDRTGPPEDTEAFF,TGTGCCAGCAGCGACCGGACAGGGCCTCCAGAAGACACTGAAGCTTTCTTT
TRBV19,NA,NA,TRBJ2-4,CASSIGNSGPPLAKNIQYF,TGTGCCAGTAGTATAGGCAATAGCGGCCCTCCCCTCGCCAAAAACATTCAGTACTTC
TRBV20-1,NA,NA,TRBJ2-5,CSALDQETQYF,TGCAGTGCCCTGGACCAAGAGACCCAGTACTTC
TRBV18,NA,NA,TRBJ2-3,CASSSGGTDTQYF,TGTGCCAGCTCATCGGGGGGCACAGATACGCAGTATTTT
TRBV7-2,NA,TRBD2,TRBJ2-1,CASSALAGGNEQFF,TGTGCCAGCTCCGCCCTAGCGGGAGGCAATGAGCAGTTCTTC
TRBV5-4,NA,NA,TRBJ1-1,CASSPGLQARMNTEAFF,TGTGCCAGCAGCCCAGGGTTGCAGGCTAGAATGAACACTGAAGCTTTCTTT
TRBV11-1,NA,NA,TRBJ1-1,CASSSGLNTEAFF,TGTGCCAGCAGCTCAGGATTGAACACTGAAGCTTTCTTT
TRBV7-2,NA,TRBD2,TRBJ2-2,CASSPKRLAGHVYTGELFF,TGTGCCAGCAGCCCCAAGAGGCTAGCGGGACACGTGTACACCGGGGAGCTGTTTTTT
TRBV2,NA,NA,TRBJ1-2,CASRIEFGYTF,TGTGCCAGCAGGATAGAATTTGGCTACACCTTC
TRBV2,once,TRBD1,TRBJ1-5,CASSEEGGSNQPQHF,TGTGCCAGCAGTGAAGAAGGGGGCAGCAATCAGCCCCAGCATTTT
TRBV28,NA,NA,TRBJ1-4,CASRPTGPANEKLFF,TGTGCCAGCAGACCCACAGGGCCGGCTAATGAAAAACTGTTTTTT
TRBV10-2,NA,TRBD1,TRBJ1-4,CASSEGDRGSEKLFF,TGCGCCAGCAGTGAGGGGGACAGGGGAAGTGAAAAACTGTTTTTT
TRBV5-6,once,TRBD1,TRBJ1-2,CASDRWGQGARYGYTF,TGTGCCAGCGACCGCTGGGGACAGGGGGCGCGCTATGGCTACACCTTC
TRBV28,NA,TRBD2,TRBJ2-1,CASSPWTSGGIYNEQFF,TGTGCCAGCAGTCCCTGGACTAGCGGGGGCATTTACAATGAGCAGTTCTTC
TRBV30,few,NA,TRBJ1-4,CAWNRATNEKLFF,TGTGCCTGGAACAGGGCAACTAATGAAAAACTGTTTTTT
TRBV29-1,NA,TRBD2,TRBJ2-7,CSVRDYPYEQYF,TGCAGCGTACGGGACTACCCCTACGAGCAGTACTTC
TRBV5-1,NA,NA,TRBJ1-2,CASSPHRGSGYGYTF,TGCGCCAGCAGCCCCCACCGGGGGTCGGGCTATGGCTACACCTTC
TRBV19,NA,NA,TRBJ1-4,CASRREKLFF,TGTGCCAGTAGGAGAGAAAAACTGTTTTTT
TRBV15,once,NA,TRBJ2-2,CATSRDSYTGELFF,TGTGCCACCAGCAGAGACAGTTACACCGGGGAGCTGTTTTTT
TRBV6-1,NA,NA,TRBJ2-1,CATQTVGEQFF,TGTGCCACCCAGACCGTTGGCGAGCAGTTCTTC
TRBV2,NA,TRBD1,TRBJ1-6,CASRDPGGASYNSPLHF,TGTGCCAGCAGGGACCCAGGGGGCGCGTCCTATAATTCACCCCTCCACTTT
TRBV6-1,NA,NA,TRBJ2-5,CASKRGHQETQYF,TGTGCCAGCAAACGGGGTCACCAAGAGACCCAGTACTTC
TRBV10-3,NA,TRBD2,TRBJ2-5,CAISLGGIGETQYF,TGTGCCATCAGTCTGGGGGGGATTGGGGAGACCCAGTACTTC
TRBV5-1,NA,NA,TRBJ2-1,CASSNPGQGYGTSFWNEQFF,TGCGCCAGCAGCAATCCGGGACAGGGATACGGGACTAGCTTCTGGAATGAGCAGTTCTTC
TRBV12-2,once,NA,TRBJ2-1,CASRLEGIRGAYNEQFF,TGTGCAAGTCGCTTAGAGGGGATCAGGGGCGCCTACAATGAGCAGTTCTTC
TRBV5-1,NA,TRBD2,TRBJ2-3,CASSAGLAGGFGTQYF,TGCGCCAGCAGCGCCGGACTAGCGGGAGGGTTCGGTACGCAGTATTTT
TRBV28,NA,TRBD2,TRBJ2-5,CASSQSRGGVKETQYF,TGTGCCAGCAGCCAGTCTCGCGGGGGGGTTAAAGAGACCCAGTACTTC
TRBV27,NA,TRBD2,TRBJ2-2,CASSFGLAGANTGELFF,TGTGCCAGCAGTTTCGGACTAGCGGGGGCTAACACCGGGGAGCTGTTTTTT
TRBV6-6,NA,TRBD1,TRBJ1-2,CASRETGDHYGYTF,TGTGCCAGCAGGGAGACAGGGGATCACTATGGCTACACCTTC
TRBV9,NA,NA,TRBJ1-2,CASSPRTGNYGYTF,TGTGCCAGCAGCCCGAGGACGGGTAACTATGGCTACACCTTC
TRBV29-1,NA,TRBD1,TRBJ2-5,CSVVSGGETQYF,TGCAGCGTCGTATCAGGGGGAGAGACCCAGTACTTC
TRBV10-2,once,NA,TRBJ2-2,CASSESQLNTGELFF,TGCGCCAGCAGTGAGAGTCAATTGAACACCGGGGAGCTGTTTTTT
TRBV7-2,NA,TRBD2,TRBJ2-3,CASSLNFGGGGTQYF,TGTGCCAGCAGCTTAAATTTTGGTGGGGGGGGAACGCAGTATTTT
TRBV5-1,once,NA,TRBJ1-1,CASSLAQPAEAFF,TGCGCCAGCAGCTTGGCACAGCCAGCTGAAGCTTTCTTT
TRBV10-3,NA,TRBD1,TRBJ2-2,CAITEGQGLTGELFF,TGTGCCATCACCGAGGGACAGGGCCTCACCGGGGAGCTGTTTTTT
TRBV11-2,NA,NA,TRBJ2-5,CASSANNPTVETQYF,TGTGCCAGCAGCGCTAACAACCCAACCGTGGAGACCCAGTACTTC
TRBV19,NA,NA,TRBJ2-5,CASSTTSLETQYF,TGTGCCAGTAGTACTACTAGCTTAGAGACCCAGTACTTC
TRBV6-5,NA,TRBD1,TRBJ2-1,CASKQGAVNEQFF,TGTGCCAGCAAACAGGGGGCAGTAAATGAGCAGTTCTTC
TRBV18,NA,NA,TRBJ2-1,CASSPLGNEQFF,TGTGCCAGCTCACCGCTTGGCAATGAGCAGTTCTTC
TRBV4-1,NA,NA,TRBJ2-5,CASSQGEVIQETQYF,TGCGCCAGCAGCCAAGGCGAGGTTATCCAAGAGACCCAGTACTTC
TRBV18,NA,NA,TRBJ1-4,CASSPGRSTGEKLFF,TGTGCCAGCTCACCCGGACGCTCCACGGGGGAAAAACTGTTTTTT
TRBV7-9,NA,NA,TRBJ2-1,CASSLSPRASSYNEQFF,TGTGCCAGCAGCTTATCGCCCCGGGCGAGCTCCTACAATGAGCAGTTCTTC
TRBV6-1,NA,NA,TRBJ2-1,CASSEKHGQVGIHEQFF,TGTGCCAGCAGTGAAAAGCACGGGCAGGTTGGGATCCATGAGCAGTTCTTC
TRBV4-1,NA,TRBD2,TRBJ2-1,CASSQGRLAGINEQFF,TGCGCCAGCAGCCAAGGAAGACTAGCGGGAATCAATGAGCAGTTCTTC